A selection of T cell receptor beta chains follows, all from one sample in a study of T-cell reconstitution after alpha-beta-depleted transplantation in children. One entry per CDR3 protein, called by TCRdb with MiXCR from the PCR reads. The table includes 350,000 to 400,000 distinct CDR3 sequences, 10% to 15% detected once. The sequenced sample was PBMCs, obtained from the stem cell graft. These TCRs come from a human donor who donated a stem cell graft to a child with Fanconi anemia. Both conserved end residues are part of each CDR3. The D gene is left open where the match is weak. The listing skips clone size in some rows; elsewhere it reads once, few, many or a size class.

V: TRBV5-1; size: many; J: TRBJ1-2; D: NA; CDR3: CASSLDTSNYGYTF; DNA: TGCGCCAGCAGCCTCGATACCTCTAACTATGGCTACACCTTC
V: TRBV4-2; size: few; J: TRBJ2-3; D: NA; CDR3: CASSHEGGTPDTQYF; DNA: TGTGCCAGCAGCCATGAGGGCGGCACCCCGGATACGCAGTATTTT
V: TRBV6-2/TRBV6-3; size: many; J: TRBJ2-1; D: NA; CDR3: CASSYLPDYNEQFF; DNA: TGTGCCAGCAGTTACTTACCCGACTATAATGAGCAGTTCTTC
V: TRBV12-3/TRBV12-4; size: NA; J: TRBJ2-2; D: TRBD2; CDR3: CASSSGEGSDGELFF; DNA: TGTGCCAGCAGTTCCGGGGAGGGCTCGGACGGGGAGCTGTTTTTT
V: TRBV30; size: few; J: TRBJ1-4; D: NA; CDR3: CAWGGDGEKLFF; DNA: TGTGCCTGGGGGGGAGACGGGGAAAAACTGTTTTTT
V: TRBV29-1; size: NA; J: TRBJ2-5; D: TRBD1; CDR3: CSSQQGYQETQYF; DNA: TGCAGCAGCCAACAGGGGTACCAAGAGACCCAGTACTTC
V: TRBV2; size: few; J: TRBJ1-2; D: NA; CDR3: CASTRTETELGRYTF; DNA: TGTGCCAGCACTAGGACAGAGACGGAATTGGGGAGGTACACCTTC
V: TRBV2; size: NA; J: TRBJ1-1; D: NA; CDR3: CASSATGKADTEAFF; DNA: TGTGCCAGCAGTGCCACAGGGAAGGCGGACACTGAAGCTTTCTTT
V: TRBV29-1; size: few; J: TRBJ2-3; D: TRBD2; CDR3: CSVDGGADTQYF; DNA: TGCAGCGTTGATGGGGGGGCAGATACGCAGTATTTT
V: TRBV6-1; size: many; J: TRBJ1-4; D: TRBD1; CDR3: CASSHRPGQGNEKLFF; DNA: TGTGCCAGCAGCCACCGCCCGGGACAGGGAAACGAAAAACTGTTTTTT
V: TRBV20-1; size: few; J: TRBJ1-1; D: NA; CDR3: CSAYDTMNTEAFF; DNA: TGCAGTGCCTATGACACCATGAACACTGAAGCTTTCTTT
V: TRBV4-1; size: few; J: TRBJ2-3; D: NA; CDR3: CASSQVERGTDTQYF; DNA: TGCGCCAGCAGCCAAGTAGAGAGGGGCACAGATACGCAGTATTTT
V: TRBV5-5; size: NA; J: TRBJ1-5; D: TRBD1; CDR3: CASSLEGTGVSQPQHF; DNA: TGTGCCAGCAGCTTGGAGGGGACAGGGGTTAGTCAGCCCCAGCATTTT
V: TRBV3-1; size: NA; J: TRBJ2-1; D: NA; CDR3: CASSPYGGYNEQFF; DNA: TGTGCCAGCAGCCCGTATGGGGGCTACAATGAGCAGTTCTTC
V: TRBV7-7; size: NA; J: TRBJ1-1; D: TRBD1; CDR3: CASSPLTGANTEAFF; DNA: TGTGCCAGCAGCCCCCTGACAGGGGCGAACACTGAAGCTTTCTTT
V: TRBV14; size: NA; J: TRBJ2-3; D: TRBD2; CDR3: CASSQVVQRGINTQYF; DNA: TGTGCCAGCAGCCAAGTAGTCCAGCGGGGGATAAATACGCAGTATTTT
V: TRBV4-3; size: NA; J: TRBJ2-6; D: NA; CDR3: CASSQDHLGSGANVLTF; DNA: TGCGCCAGCAGCCAAGATCATTTGGGGTCTGGGGCCAACGTCCTGACTTTC
V: TRBV5-1; size: NA; J: TRBJ2-2; D: TRBD1; CDR3: CASKRDRATGELFF; DNA: TGCGCCAGTAAAAGGGACAGGGCAACCGGGGAGCTGTTTTTT
V: TRBV12-3/TRBV12-4; size: few; J: TRBJ2-1; D: TRBD1; CDR3: CASRFGTGGNEQFF; DNA: TGTGCCAGCAGATTTGGGACAGGGGGCAATGAGCAGTTCTTC
V: TRBV20-1; size: few; J: TRBJ2-3; D: NA; CDR3: CSARESTGGGTDTQYF; DNA: TGCAGTGCTAGAGAATCGACAGGCGGAGGCACAGATACGCAGTATTTT
V: TRBV29-1; size: many; J: TRBJ2-1; D: NA; CDR3: CSTDGTSRDEQFF; DNA: TGCAGCACAGACGGGACCTCCAGAGATGAGCAGTTCTTC
V: TRBV11-2; size: NA; J: TRBJ1-1; D: NA; CDR3: CASSVGFELNTEAFF; DNA: TGTGCCAGCAGCGTTGGGTTCGAGTTGAACACTGAAGCTTTCTTT
V: TRBV12-3/TRBV12-4; size: NA; J: TRBJ2-3; D: TRBD1; CDR3: CAGSHDRARSQYF; DNA: TGTGCCGGCAGTCATGACAGGGCGAGATCGCAGTATTTT
V: TRBV14; size: few; J: TRBJ1-3; D: TRBD1; CDR3: CASSRTGGSGNTIYF; DNA: TGTGCCAGCAGCCGGACAGGGGGCTCTGGAAACACCATATATTTT
V: TRBV4-2; size: NA; J: TRBJ2-2; D: NA; CDR3: CASSHLGGTSTGELFF; DNA: TGTGCCAGCAGCCACCTGGGGGGCACATCCACCGGGGAGCTGTTTTTT
V: TRBV7-9; size: few; J: TRBJ2-2; D: TRBD1; CDR3: CASNLRDRNTGELFF; DNA: TGTGCCAGCAACCTAAGGGACAGAAACACCGGGGAGCTGTTTTTT
V: TRBV5-1; size: many; J: TRBJ2-1; D: NA; CDR3: CASSLGGQGYNEQFF; DNA: TGCGCCAGCAGCTTGGGGGGGCAGGGTTACAATGAGCAGTTCTTC
V: TRBV20-1; size: few; J: TRBJ2-7; D: NA; CDR3: CSARPSPLANGVYEQYF; DNA: TGCAGTGCTAGACCGTCACCCCTAGCAAACGGGGTTTACGAGCAGTACTTC
V: TRBV18; size: many; J: TRBJ1-1; D: NA; CDR3: CASSERQAEAFF; DNA: TGTGCCAGCTCAGAAAGACAGGCTGAAGCTTTCTTT